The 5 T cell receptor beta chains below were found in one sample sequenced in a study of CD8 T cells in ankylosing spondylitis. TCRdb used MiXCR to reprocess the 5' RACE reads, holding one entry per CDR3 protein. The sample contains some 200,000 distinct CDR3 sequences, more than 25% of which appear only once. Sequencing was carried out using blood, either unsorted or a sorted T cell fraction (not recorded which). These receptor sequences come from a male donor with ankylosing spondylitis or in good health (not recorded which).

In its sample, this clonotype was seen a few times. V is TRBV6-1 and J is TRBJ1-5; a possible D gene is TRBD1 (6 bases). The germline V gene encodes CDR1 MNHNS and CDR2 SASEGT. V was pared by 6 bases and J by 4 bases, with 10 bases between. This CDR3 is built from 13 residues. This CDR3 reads CASRRQENQPQHF. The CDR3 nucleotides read TGTGCCAGCAGGCGACAGGAGAATCAGCCCCAGCATTTT.

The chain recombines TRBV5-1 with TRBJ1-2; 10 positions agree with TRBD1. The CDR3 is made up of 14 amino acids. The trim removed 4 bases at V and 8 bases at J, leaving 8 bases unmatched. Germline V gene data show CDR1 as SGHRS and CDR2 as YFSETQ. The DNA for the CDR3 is TGCGCCAGCAGCGCGGGACAGGGGCTTGAGGGCTACACCTTC. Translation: CASSAGQGLEGYTF.

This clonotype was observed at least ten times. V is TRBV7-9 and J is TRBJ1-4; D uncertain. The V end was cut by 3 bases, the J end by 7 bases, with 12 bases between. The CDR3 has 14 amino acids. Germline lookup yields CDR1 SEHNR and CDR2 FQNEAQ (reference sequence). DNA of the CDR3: TGTGCCAGCAGCTTCGAGGGCGGTCGTGAAAAACTGTTTTTT. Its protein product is CASSFEGGREKLFF.

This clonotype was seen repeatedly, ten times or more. The CDR3 nucleotides read TGTGCCAGCAGCAAAGAGCGGGAGTGGGTCCACGAGCAGTACTTC. Amino acids: CASSKEREWVHEQYF. This sequence joins TRBV5-6 and TRBJ2-7; TRBD2 agrees at 8 bases. The CDR3 extends over 15 amino acids. V lost 4 bases to trimming and J lost 5 bases; unmatched junction nucleotides: 11. Germline-derived CDR1 and CDR2 are SGHDT and YYEEEE.

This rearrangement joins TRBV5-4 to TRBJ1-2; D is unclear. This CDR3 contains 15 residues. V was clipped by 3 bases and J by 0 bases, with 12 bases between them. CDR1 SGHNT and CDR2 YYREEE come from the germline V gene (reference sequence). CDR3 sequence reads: CASSSSRLANYGYTF. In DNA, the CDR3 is TGTGCCAGCAGCTCGTCACGGTTAGCTAACTATGGCTACACCTTC.